Below are 27 T cell receptor beta chains sequenced from a single sample in a study of blood T cell repertoires in COVID-19. Data came from immunoSEQ multiplex PCR; TCRdb stores just in-frame clones and leaves some out. The sample has over 200,000 clones; about four fifths are singletons. Material for sequencing was peripheral blood. The receptors come from a woman aged 45-65 years with active or convalescent COVID-19.

CDR3 amino acids: CASSPGLAGGSTDTQYF. The CDR3 DNA reads as TGTGCCAGCAGCCCGGGACTAGCGGGAGGTAGCACAGATACGCAGTATTTT. This sequence joins TRBV9 and TRBJ2-3; 15 bases are shared with TRBD2. The CDR3 sequence is 17 residues long. Germline CDR1 and CDR2: SGDLS and YYNGEE. V gave up 4 bases and J gave up 0 bases; unmatched junction bases: 3.

The genes are TRBV28 and TRBJ2-2; weak D call: TRBD2 (5 bases). CDR1 and CDR2 from the germline V gene are MDHEN and SYDVKM. V was clipped by 3 bases and J by 2 bases, with 13 bases between them. The CDR3 spans 16 residues. This chain's CDR3 is CASSFASAANTGELFF. The CDR3 nucleotides are TGTGCCAGCAGTTTCGCGTCAGCGGCAAACACCGGGGAGCTGTTTTTT.

This clone was detected only a few times. The V call is TRBV2, the J call TRBJ1-2; TRBD1 matches 8 bases. The CDR3 sequence is 13 residues long. Germline values: CDR1 SNHLY, CDR2 FYNNEI. J gave up 3 bases and V 5 bases, and 2 bases lay outside the gene matches. The CDR3 loop reads CASSTDRDYGYTF. The CDR3 DNA reads as TGTGCCAGCAGTACGGACAGGGACTATGGCTACACCTTC.

This clone was counted only a few times. In DNA, the CDR3 is TGTGCCAGCAGGACCGACAGGGGGCGCCCCTATGAGCAGTTCTTC. Amino acid sequence: CASRTDRGRPYEQFF. The rearrangement links TRBV11-2 to TRBJ2-1; 10 bases match TRBD1. There are 15 residues in the CDR3. With 6 bases clipped from V and 8 bases from J, the junction kept 10 bases outside the gene matches. Germline V gene sequence: CDR1 SGHAT, CDR2 FQNNGV. The variable domain in full, with the rest retrieved from reference TRBV11-2 and TRBJ2-1, is EAGVAQSPRYKIIEKRQSVAFWCNPISGHATLYWYQQILGQGPKLLIQFQNNGVVDDSQLPKDRFSAERLKGVDSTLKIQPAKLEDSAVYLCASRTDRGRPYEQFFGPGTRLTVL.

CDR3 in DNA: TGTGCCAGCAGCCCCCCTGGGACTTTTATGCCCCAGCATTTT. Protein product: CASSPPGTFMPQHF. J is TRBJ1-5 and V is TRBV7-2, with D perhaps matching TRBD1 (5 bases). Germline CDR1 is SGHTA and CDR2 is FQGNSA. V was cut by 5 bases and J by 9 bases, with 17 bases left in between. This CDR3 contains 14 residues.

The chain combines TRBV2 with TRBJ2-7, with D perhaps matching TRBD1 (6 bases). Trimming shortened V by 6 bases and J by 4 bases, and 13 bases separated the two germline ends. This CDR3 is 13 amino acids long. Germline CDR1 reads SNHLY; CDR2 reads FYNNEI. The CDR3 loop reads CASRKQGFYEQYF. CDR3 bases: TGTGCCAGCAGGAAACAGGGTTTTTACGAGCAGTACTTC.

V is TRBV11-2 and J is TRBJ1-5; D not certain. The length of the CDR3 is 14 residues. CDR1 and CDR2 (germline): SGHAT, FQNNGV. Trimming pared 1 base from V and 0 bases from J, leaving 4 bases between. The CDR3 DNA sequence: TGTGCCAGCAGCTTAGGTTATAGCAATCAGCCCCAGCATTTT. Translated, it gives CASSLGYSNQPQHF.

This clone was recorded only once. The chain's CDR3 is CASSPPFGNEKLFF. The CDR3 nucleotides read TGTGCCAGCTCACCACCGTTCGGGAATGAAAAACTGTTTTTT. The chain joins TRBV18 to TRBJ1-4; D is undetermined. The CDR3 spans 14 residues. The germline gives CDR1 KGHSH, CDR2 LQKENI. The V and J ends lost 0 bases and 5 bases respectively, with 7 bases between them.

As DNA, the CDR3 is TGTGCCAGCTCAATTACCCAGGGCTCCCACTACGAGCAGTACTTC. Its protein is CASSITQGSHYEQYF. This chain uses TRBV18 with TRBJ2-7; TRBD1 is a possible D gene (5 bases). V lost 5 bases, J lost 3 bases, and 17 bases lay in between. This CDR3 contains 15 residues. The germline CDR1 and CDR2 sequences are KGHSH and LQKENI.

The sample holds one count of this clone. The chain has TRBV6-2 or TRBV6-3 and TRBJ1-5; D not certain. Trimming took off 2 bases at V and 0 bases at J, with 5 bases between the two ends. Germline CDR1 reads MNHEY; CDR2 reads SVGEGT. This CDR3 contains 14 residues. The CDR3, as DNA: TGTGCCAGCAGTTACAGCGGTAGCAATCAGCCCCAGCATTTT. It yields the protein CASSYSGSNQPQHF.

This chain uses TRBV7-2 with TRBJ2-5, with TRBD2 identical over 10 bases. Germline V gene lookup returns CDR1 SGHTA and CDR2 FQGNSA. The CDR3 is made up of 16 amino acids. With 4 bases clipped from V and 5 bases from J, the junction kept 10 bases outside the gene matches. The CDR3 sequence is CASSYPGTSDSETQYF. CDR3 bases: TGTGCCAGCAGCTACCCCGGGACTAGCGATTCGGAGACCCAGTACTTC.

The chain links TRBV28 to TRBJ2-7, with 7 nucleotides matching TRBD1. The CDR3 is 15 residues long. Germline V gene data show CDR1 as MDHEN and CDR2 as SYDVKM. J gave up 0 bases and V 5 bases, and 7 bases lay outside the gene matches. The CDR3, as DNA: TGTGCCAGCAGTCCGATCGGGACAGCCTCCTACGAGCAGTACTTC. It yields the protein CASSPIGTASYEQYF.

The rearrangement links TRBV5-4 to TRBJ1-2; 9 nucleotides agree with TRBD1. After removal of 4 bases from V and 4 bases from J, the junction contained 5 bases not matched to a gene. The CDR3 is made up of 14 amino acids. Germline CDR1 reads SGHNT; CDR2 reads YYREEE (reference sequence). CDR3 loop: CASSPQTGGYGYTF. DNA for the CDR3: TGTGCCAGCAGCCCTCAGACAGGGGGCTATGGCTACACCTTC.

CDR3 in amino acids: CASSAKQGPPFQETQYF. The CDR3 DNA is TGTGCCAGCAGCGCTAAACAGGGTCCTCCTTTTCAAGAGACCCAGTACTTC. This rearrangement joins TRBV9 to TRBJ2-5; a weak D match, TRBD1 (6 bases). The CDR3 runs to 17 residues. Germline V gene data show CDR1 as SGDLS and CDR2 as YYNGEE. Trimming took 3 bases from V and 2 from J, leaving 20 bases between them.

V and J are TRBV19 and TRBJ1-2; no clear D. Per germline, CDR1 LNHDA and CDR2 SQIVND (reference sequence). The CDR3 runs 14 residues. V was clipped by 7 bases and J by 8 bases, with 20 bases between them. The CDR3 DNA reads TGTGCCAGTATTCCCCTGGACGGAGGAGGGGGCTACACCTTC. This translates into CASIPLDGGGGYTF.

V gene TRBV6-5 combines with J gene TRBJ2-7; D is perhaps TRBD1 (7 bases). The CDR3 has 13 amino acids. CDR1 is MNHEY, CDR2 SVGAGI, per germline. V lost 6 bases, J lost 0 bases, and 9 bases lay in between. The CDR3 protein is CASSQGGSYEQYF. DNA for the CDR3: TGTGCCAGCAGCCAGGGGGGCTCCTACGAGCAGTACTTC.

This chain uses TRBV2 with TRBJ2-2; D remains ambiguous. Trimming removed 7 bases from V and 0 bases from J, with 12 bases in between. The CDR3 totals 15 residues. Germline-derived CDR1 and CDR2 are SNHLY and FYNNEI. CDR3 amino acids: CASTGIVTNTGELFF. The CDR3 DNA is TGTGCCAGCACGGGTATCGTCACGAACACCGGGGAGCTGTTTTTT.

This chain joins TRBV7-3 and TRBJ1-6; a possible D gene is TRBD1 (6 bases). CDR1 is SGHTA, CDR2 FQGTGA, per germline. V was clipped by 2 bases and J by 9 bases, with 8 bases between them. This CDR3 spans 13 amino acids. The CDR3 nucleotides are TGTGCCAGCAGCTTAGGGGGCGTTTCACCCCTCCACTTT. Residues: CASSLGGVSPLHF. The full variable domain, rest sourced from reference TRBV7-3 and TRBJ1-6, is GAGVSQTPSNKVTEKGKYVELRCDPISGHTALYWYRQSLGQGPEFLIYFQGTGAADDSGLPNDRFFAVRPEGSVSTLKIQRTERGDSAVYLCASSLGGVSPLHFGNGTRLTVT.

J is TRBJ2-1 and V is TRBV12-5; 8 bases align to TRBD1. This CDR3 contains 17 residues. CDR1 LGHNT and CDR2 FRNRAP come from the germline V gene. With 1 base clipped from V and 8 bases from J, the junction kept 13 bases outside the gene matches. The CDR3 DNA reads TGTGCTAGTGGTTTGGATAGGACAGGGATACACGCGGATGAGCAGTTCTTC. Protein: CASGLDRTGIHADEQFF. Complete variable domain (other parts from reference TRBV12-5 and TRBJ2-1): DARVTQTPRHKVTEMGQEVTMRCQPILGHNTVFWYRQTMMQGLELLAYFRNRAPLDDSGMPKDRFSAEMPDATLATLKIQPSEPRDSAVYFCASGLDRTGIHADEQFFGPGTRLTVL.

The chain carries TRBV7-2 and TRBJ1-6; 7 bases match TRBD1. Unmatched junction bases numbered 4, after V lost 1 base and J lost 7 bases. This CDR3 region has 15 residues. CDR1 is SGHTA and CDR2 is FQGNSA in the germline V gene. CDR3: CASSLGRGQNSPLHF. The CDR3 nucleotides are TGTGCCAGCAGCTTAGGCCGGGGACAGAATTCACCCCTCCACTTT.

The chain combines TRBV2 with TRBJ1-5; a weak D match, TRBD1 (5 bases). V was pared by 6 bases and J by 3 bases, with 9 bases between. The germline CDR1 and CDR2 sequences are SNHLY and FYNNEI. The CDR3 spans 13 residues. CDR3 DNA: TGTGCCAGCAGGGGCAGGGACAATCAGCCCCAGCATTTT. Translation gives CASRGRDNQPQHF. The variable domain in full, completed from reference TRBV2 and TRBJ1-5, reads EPEVTQTPSHQVTQMGQEVILRCVPISNHLYFYWYRQILGQKVEFLVSFYNNEISEKSEIFDDQFSVERPDGSNFTLKIRSTKLEDSAMYFCASRGRDNQPQHFGDGTRLSIL.

The rearrangement uses TRBV27 and TRBJ2-1; 7 bases agree with TRBD1. The length of the CDR3 is 15 residues. The trim removed 3 bases at V and 2 bases at J, leaving 4 bases unmatched. Germline CDR1 and CDR2: MNHEY and SMNVEV (reference sequence). Here the CDR3 DNA reads TGTGCCAGCAGTTTCAGCCAGGGGGCCTACAATGAGCAGTTCTTC. Translated: CASSFSQGAYNEQFF.

The V gene is TRBV6-1, the J gene TRBJ1-5, with 8 bases lining up with TRBD1. The V and J ends lost 2 bases and 1 base, in that order; junction bases with no gene match: 1. Germline CDR1 reads MNHNS; CDR2 reads SASEGT. This CDR3 comprises 15 residues. The CDR3 DNA reads TGTGCCAGCAGTGAACAGGGGGCGAGCAATCAGCCCCAGCATTTT. It codes for CASSEQGASNQPQHF.

This clone showed up many times. The chain has TRBV5-1 and TRBJ1-3; D not resolved. Trimming shortened V by 2 bases and J by 0 bases, and 9 bases separated the two germline ends. The CDR3 sequence is 15 residues long. Looked up from germline, CDR1 is SGHRS and CDR2 is YFSETQ. The CDR3 reads CASSFPGFSGNTIYF. CDR3 DNA: TGCGCCAGCAGCTTCCCAGGTTTCTCTGGAAACACCATATATTTT.

The J gene is TRBJ2-5, the V gene TRBV24-1, with 13 bases fitting TRBD2. The germline V gene encodes CDR1 KGHDR and CDR2 SFDVKD. V shed 3 bases, J shed 5 bases, and the junction held 8 bases outside the gene matches. The CDR3 runs to 17 residues. The CDR3 sequence: CATSDQTSGGFLETQYF. The CDR3 nucleotides are TGTGCCACCAGTGATCAGACTAGCGGGGGGTTCTTGGAGACCCAGTACTTC.

The V and J genes are TRBV28 and TRBJ2-7; 9 bases are shared with TRBD2. The V segment lost 5 bases and the J segment 5 bases; nucleotides outside the gene matches: 4. Germline-derived CDR1 and CDR2 are MDHEN and SYDVKM. The CDR3 is 13 residues long. The CDR3 coding sequence is TGTGCCAGCAGTCCGCGGGGGGGGCACGAGCAGTACTTC. Protein product: CASSPRGGHEQYF.

V and J are TRBV13 and TRBJ2-1, with 13 positions matching TRBD2. The CDR3 runs 16 residues. The germline V gene has CDR1 PRHDT and CDR2 FYEKMQ (reference sequence). V lost 5 bases and J lost 9; bases outside the gene matches: 10. The CDR3 region has the DNA TGTGCCAGCAGCCCACAAGGGACTAGCGGGGTAGGTGAGCAGTTCTTC. Translation gives CASSPQGTSGVGEQFF.